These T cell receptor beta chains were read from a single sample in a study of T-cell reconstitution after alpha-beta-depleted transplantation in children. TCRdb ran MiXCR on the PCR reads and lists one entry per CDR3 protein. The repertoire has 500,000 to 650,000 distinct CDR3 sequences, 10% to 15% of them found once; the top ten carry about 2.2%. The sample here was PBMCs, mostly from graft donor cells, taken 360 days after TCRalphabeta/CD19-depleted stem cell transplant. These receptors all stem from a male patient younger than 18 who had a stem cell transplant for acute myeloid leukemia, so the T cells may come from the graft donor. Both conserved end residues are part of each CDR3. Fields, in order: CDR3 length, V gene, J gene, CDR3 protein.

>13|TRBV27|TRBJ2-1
CASSRRGYNEQFF
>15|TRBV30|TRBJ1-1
CAWSVDVPLNTEAFF
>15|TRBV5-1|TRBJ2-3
CASKASGIQTDTQYF
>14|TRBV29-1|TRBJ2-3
CSVEASLGADTQYF
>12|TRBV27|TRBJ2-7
CASSSGSREQYF
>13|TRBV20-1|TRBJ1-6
CSARIQGRSPLHF
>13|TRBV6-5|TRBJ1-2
CASSILGLYGYTF
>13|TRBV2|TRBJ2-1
CASWLAPYNEQFF
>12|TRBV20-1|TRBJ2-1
CSAARLSDEQFF
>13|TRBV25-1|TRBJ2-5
CASRRQGPGTQYF
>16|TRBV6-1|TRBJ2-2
CASRRRGSRDTGELFF
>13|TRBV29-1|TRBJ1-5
CSARTPANGPQHF
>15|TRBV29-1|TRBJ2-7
CSVTSWAGLNSEQYF
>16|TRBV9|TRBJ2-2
CASSGFGGANTGELFF
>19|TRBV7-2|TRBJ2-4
CASSLFSSGKGLAKNIQYF
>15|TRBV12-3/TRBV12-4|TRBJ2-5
CASTQGASGWGTQYF
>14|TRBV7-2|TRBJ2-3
CASSLDRWTDTQYF
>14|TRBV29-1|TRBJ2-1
CSVEDRQGLNEQFF
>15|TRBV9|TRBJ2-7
CASSVATSALYEQYF
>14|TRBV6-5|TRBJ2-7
CASSWTPSSYEQYF
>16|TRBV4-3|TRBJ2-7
CASSQGGLAGSYEQYF
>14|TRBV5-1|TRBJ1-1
CAISLAAGGTEAFF
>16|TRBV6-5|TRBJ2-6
CASSYDLSSGANVLTF
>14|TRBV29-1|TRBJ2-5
CSVGGLGYQETQYF
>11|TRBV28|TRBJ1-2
CATDREDGYTF
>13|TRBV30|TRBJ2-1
CAWVVPRYNEQFF
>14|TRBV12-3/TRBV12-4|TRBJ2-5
CASSLTSGRETQYF
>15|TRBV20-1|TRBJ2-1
CSAIRQGISTNEQFF
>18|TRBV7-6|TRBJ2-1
CASSLALMTSGRYNEQFF
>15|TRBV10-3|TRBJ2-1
CAISEPAGARDEQFF
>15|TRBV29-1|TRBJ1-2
CSVGGQGAQLYGYTF
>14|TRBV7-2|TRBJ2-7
CASSLPDAFYEQYF
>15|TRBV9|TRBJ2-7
CASSVASSPLYEQYF
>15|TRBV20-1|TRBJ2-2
CSASVLAGPPRELFF
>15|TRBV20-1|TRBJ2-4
CSARGQGKAKNIQYF
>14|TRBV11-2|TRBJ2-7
CASGRLATAYEQYF
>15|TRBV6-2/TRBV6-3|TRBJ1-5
CASSPRLRAEQPQHF
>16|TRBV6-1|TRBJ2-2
CASSRRTGLKTGELFF
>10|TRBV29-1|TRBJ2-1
CSSARDEQFF